A selection of T cell receptor beta chains follows, all from one sample in a study of blood T cell repertoires in COVID-19. This table comes from immunoSEQ multiplex PCR, and its TCRdb copy is limited to in-frame clones, with some not included. The sample carries some 180,000 clones, about four fifths recorded once. What was sequenced was peripheral blood. These receptors all come from a woman older than 75 with COVID-19, enrolled during active disease. CDR3s include the opening cysteine and the closing phenylalanine or tryptophan. The D gene is left open where the match is weak. Clone size is shown for a subset of rows, as once, few, many or a class of expanded clone.

clone_size: -; j_call: TRBJ2-3; d_call: TRBD2; v_call: TRBV28; cdr3_aa: CASSRGGLAGLTDTQYF; cdr3_nt: TGTGCCAGCAGTAGGGGTGGGCTAGCGGGATTAACAGATACGCAGTATTTT
clone_size: once; j_call: TRBJ2-1; d_call: TRBD1; v_call: TRBV19; cdr3_aa: CASRNTGGSYNEQFF; cdr3_nt: TGTGCCAGTAGGAACACAGGGGGCTCCTACAATGAGCAGTTCTTC
clone_size: -; j_call: TRBJ2-6; d_call: -; v_call: TRBV4-1; cdr3_aa: CASSQVGGTLLSGANVLTF; cdr3_nt: TGCGCCAGCAGCCAAGTGGGCGGGACGTTACTCTCTGGGGCCAACGTCCTGACTTTC
clone_size: -; j_call: TRBJ2-1; d_call: TRBD1; v_call: TRBV10-3; cdr3_aa: CAITQHGTGGNEQFF; cdr3_nt: TGTGCCATCACTCAGCATGGGACAGGGGGCAATGAGCAGTTCTTC
clone_size: few; j_call: TRBJ2-1; d_call: -; v_call: TRBV3-1/TRBV3-2; cdr3_aa: CASSQGPGYNEQFF; cdr3_nt: TGTGCCAGCAGCCAAGGCCCCGGGTACAATGAGCAGTTCTTC
clone_size: -; j_call: TRBJ2-3; d_call: TRBD2; v_call: TRBV7-7; cdr3_aa: CASSSGLAGGPDTQYF; cdr3_nt: TGTGCCAGCAGCTCTGGACTAGCGGGAGGGCCAGATACGCAGTATTTT
clone_size: -; j_call: TRBJ1-4; d_call: -; v_call: TRBV21-1; cdr3_aa: CASSKGDREPEKLFF; cdr3_nt: TGTGCCAGCAGCAAAGGGGACAGGGAACCTGAAAAACTGTTTTTT
clone_size: -; j_call: TRBJ1-5; d_call: TRBD1; v_call: TRBV6-5; cdr3_aa: CASSRDRGGNQPQHF; cdr3_nt: TGTGCCAGCAGCCGGGACAGGGGAGGTAATCAGCCCCAGCATTTT
clone_size: few; j_call: TRBJ2-2; d_call: -; v_call: TRBV25-1; cdr3_aa: CASSDNRAPNTGELFF; cdr3_nt: TGTGCCAGCAGTGACAACAGGGCCCCGAACACCGGGGAGCTGTTTTTT
clone_size: -; j_call: TRBJ2-1; d_call: TRBD2; v_call: TRBV9; cdr3_aa: CASSLGTSGRSYNEQFF; cdr3_nt: TGTGCCAGCAGTCTAGGGACTAGCGGGAGATCCTACAATGAGCAGTTCTTC
clone_size: -; j_call: TRBJ2-7; d_call: -; v_call: TRBV5-1; cdr3_aa: CASSLVQGGYEQYF; cdr3_nt: TGCGCCAGCAGCTTGGTCCAGGGGGGCTACGAGCAGTACTTC
clone_size: -; j_call: TRBJ2-7; d_call: -; v_call: TRBV10-3; cdr3_aa: CAISGLKQGSYEQYF; cdr3_nt: TGTGCCATCAGTGGGCTTAAACAGGGCTCCTACGAGCAGTACTTC
clone_size: -; j_call: TRBJ1-5; d_call: TRBD1; v_call: TRBV28; cdr3_aa: CASSFPGGVGSNQPQHF; cdr3_nt: TGTGCCAGCAGTTTCCCAGGGGGCGTCGGGAGCAATCAGCCCCAGCATTTT
clone_size: -; j_call: TRBJ2-5; d_call: -; v_call: TRBV4-3; cdr3_aa: CASRGAETQYF; cdr3_nt: TGCGCCAGCAGGGGAGCGGAGACCCAGTACTTC
clone_size: -; j_call: TRBJ1-2; d_call: -; v_call: TRBV15; cdr3_aa: CATSIDRRNYGYTF; cdr3_nt: TGTGCCACCAGCATCGACAGGCGTAACTATGGCTACACCTTC
clone_size: few; j_call: TRBJ2-2; d_call: TRBD1; v_call: TRBV10-3; cdr3_aa: CAIKRDRASTGELFF; cdr3_nt: TGTGCCATCAAACGGGACAGGGCTAGCACCGGGGAGCTGTTTTTT
clone_size: -; j_call: TRBJ2-3; d_call: TRBD1; v_call: TRBV20-1; cdr3_aa: CSASPGTGSTDTQYF; cdr3_nt: TGCAGTGCTAGTCCCGGGACAGGGAGCACAGATACGCAGTATTTT